The sequence of this TCR beta chain was determined in a study of blood T cell repertoires in COVID-19. Study-wide context: Collection of acute and convalescent COVID-19 samples took place in the United States, Italy and Spain.

Data came from immunoSEQ multiplex PCR; TCRdb stores just in-frame clones and leaves some out. The sample shows tens of thousands of clones, roughly 82% of them seen only once. Germline loops: CDR1 MDHEN, CDR2 SYDVKM. This CDR3 is built from 13 residues. Trimming stripped 8 bases from V and 4 bases from J, with 12 bases between. This chain uses TRBV28 with TRBJ1-5; tentatively, D is TRBD1 (6 bases). Sequences were obtained from peripheral blood. The source is a woman older than 75 with active or convalescent COVID-19. The CDR3 spells CASGTGRNQPQHF. CDR3 nucleotide sequence: TGTGCCAGCGGAACAGGGAGAAATCAGCCCCAGCATTTT.